These 5 T cell receptor beta chains were sequenced from one sample in a study of control samples from healthy donors and cancer patients. The method was immunoSEQ multiplex PCR; TCRdb's version includes in-frame clones alone and lacks a portion of them. The sample records about 230,000 clones, roughly four fifths being singletons. The sample was PBMCs. The receptor set was obtained from a woman in her sixties or seventies with lung cancer.

In this sample, this clone turned up a few times. The J gene is TRBJ1-5, the V gene TRBV19; the D gene is possibly TRBD1 (5 bases). The germline CDR1 and CDR2 sequences are LNHDA and SQIVND (reference sequence). CDR3 length equals 17 residues. V was cut by 5 bases and J by 3 bases, with 20 bases left in between. The CDR3 nucleotides are TGTGCCAGTAGTCTTCAACGGGAGGGGTGGATCAATCAGCCCCAGCATTTT. Protein: CASSLQREGWINQPQHF.

The CDR3 sequence: CASSLGLTYEQYF. CDR3 DNA: TGTGCCAGCAGCCTAGGACTCACCTACGAGCAGTACTTC. The chain is built from TRBV9 and TRBJ2-7, with a possible D match to TRBD2 (5 bases). Deletions cut 4 bases from V and 2 bases from J, with 10 bases between. This CDR3 spans 13 amino acids. The V gene's germline CDR1 is SGDLS and CDR2 YYNGEE.

V usage is TRBV19 and J usage is TRBJ2-4, with TRBD2 matching over 8 bases. The germline V gene encodes CDR1 LNHDA and CDR2 SQIVND (reference sequence). The CDR3 extends over 17 amino acids. V shed 0 bases, J shed 3 bases, and the junction held 7 bases outside the gene matches. The CDR3, as DNA: TGTGCCAGTAGTATAGACCGGGGGGGCGCGATCAAAAACATTCAGTACTTC. Encoded protein: CASSIDRGGAIKNIQYF.

The chain links TRBV19 to TRBJ2-3; 9 bases match TRBD2. The CDR3 has 16 residues. Germline CDR1 and CDR2: LNHDA and SQIVND (reference sequence). Trimming removed 3 bases from V and 6 bases from J; junction bases left unmatched: 10. CDR3 coding DNA: TGTGCCAGTAGTATGCTAGCGGGGACGTTTGCGGATACGCAGTATTTT. Its protein product is CASSMLAGTFADTQYF.

The V and J genes are TRBV11-2 and TRBJ2-2, with 7 bases lining up with TRBD2. The germline V gene encodes CDR1 SGHAT and CDR2 FQNNGV. Trimming removed 1 base from V and 13 bases from J; junction bases left unmatched: 6. The CDR3 loop spans 13 amino acids. CDR3 bases: TGTGCCAGCAGCTTAGTCGGCGGGGGAAGGCTGTTTTTT. This codes for CASSLVGGGRLFF.